Below, 17 T cell receptor beta chains from the same sample are listed, as sequenced in a study of CD8 T cells in Susac syndrome. Reverse transcription of roughly 0.45 to 1 ug RNA was performed with random hexamers. TCRdb ran MiXCR on the immunoSEQ multiplex PCR reads and lists one entry per CDR3 protein. This table holds 90,000 to 150,000 distinct CDR3 sequences, around 90% found once. Sequenced input: CD8+ T cells from PBMCs. Receptors were obtained from a human donor in good health.

This clonotype was found once. The J gene is TRBJ2-5, the V gene TRBV5-1; D gene unclear. CDR3 size: 15 residues. Germline lookup yields CDR1 SGHRS and CDR2 YFSETQ. Deletions cut 2 bases from V and 4 bases from J, with 15 bases between. CDR3 sequence (DNA): TGCGCCAGCAGCTTCGGCAGATTGACTCCAGAGACCCAGTACTTC. It translates to CASSFGRLTPETQYF.

This clonotype was counted a few times. The chain recombines TRBV4-2 with TRBJ2-2; D remains unclear. This CDR3 region has 14 residues. Germline assignment: CDR1 LGHNA and CDR2 YNFKEQ. V dropped 3 bases and J dropped 2 bases, with 7 bases sitting between them. The CDR3 region is CASSQPANTGELFF. CDR3 nucleotides: TGTGCCAGCAGCCAGCCTGCAAACACCGGGGAGCTGTTTTTT.

J is TRBJ2-7 and V is TRBV6-2 or TRBV6-3; D possibly matches TRBD1 or TRBD2 (5 bases each). CDR1 MNHEY and CDR2 SVGEGT come from the germline V gene. The germline V and J ends were trimmed by 5 bases and 4 bases, with 18 bases remaining between them. This CDR3 region has 15 residues. The CDR3 loop is CASSTPGRGGYEQYF. The CDR3 DNA reads TGTGCCAGCAGTACTCCGGGACGAGGAGGATACGAGCAGTACTTC.

This clonotype is a singleton in its sample. The CDR3 DNA follows: TGTGCCAGCAGTTTAGCGGGACTAGTTGCAGATACGCAGTATTTT. This codes for CASSLAGLVADTQYF. V and J are TRBV12-3 or TRBV12-4 and TRBJ2-3, with 8 bases identical to TRBD2. V lost 0 bases to trimming and J lost 4 bases; unmatched junction nucleotides: 3. The CDR3 sequence is 15 residues long.

This chain uses TRBV7-9 with TRBJ2-4; D is uncertain. The V end was cut by 5 bases, the J end by 0 bases, with 11 bases between. Germline loops: CDR1 SEHNR, CDR2 FQNEAQ (reference sequence). This CDR3 is 15 amino acids long. CDR3 nucleotides: TGTGCCAGCAGCCCCACGACCGAAGCCAAAAACATTCAGTACTTC. As protein: CASSPTTEAKNIQYF.

This rearrangement joins TRBV6-5 to TRBJ2-6; D unclear. The CDR3 sequence is 14 residues long. Germline assignment: CDR1 MNHEY and CDR2 SVGAGI. V was pared by 0 bases and J by 4 bases, with 4 bases between. DNA for the CDR3: TGTGCCAGCAGTTACTCGCCCGGGGCCAACGTCCTGACTTTC. Its translation is CASSYSPGANVLTF.

The rearrangement links TRBV29-1 to TRBJ2-7; D possibly corresponds to TRBD2 (6 bases). Trimming stripped 7 bases from V and 6 bases from J, with 22 bases between. This CDR3 comprises 14 residues. Germline assignment: CDR1 SQVTM and CDR2 ANQGSEA. The CDR3 DNA follows: TGCAGCGCCTCACATGGGACCTCGGAGGGCGAGCAGTACTTC. It specifies CSASHGTSEGEQYF.

V and J are TRBV11-1 and TRBJ2-4, with D unresolved. Trimming left V 2 bases short and J 8 bases short, with 10 bases between. Germline V gene data show CDR1 as SGHAT and CDR2 as FQDESV (reference sequence). The CDR3 has 13 residues. The CDR3 DNA reads as TGTGCCAGCAGCTTAAACCCCGTCGACATTCAGTACTTC. Its protein product is CASSLNPVDIQYF.

The rearrangement links TRBV29-1 to TRBJ2-2; 10 bases line up with TRBD1. The V gene end was trimmed by 3 bases and the J gene end by 1 base; junction bases not matched to a gene: 5. The CDR3 runs 16 residues. Germline loops: CDR1 SQVTM, CDR2 ANQGSEA. CDR3 DNA sequence: TGCAGCGTTGACGGGACAGGGGTCGGGAACACCGGGGAGCTGTTTTTT. Translation gives CSVDGTGVGNTGELFF.

The V gene is TRBV11-2, the J gene TRBJ1-1; D remains ambiguous. Looked up from germline, CDR1 is SGHAT and CDR2 is FQNNGV. V was trimmed by 0 bases and J by 8 bases, leaving 7 bases between them. The CDR3 totals 12 residues. DNA of the CDR3: TGTGCCAGCAGCTTAGATCGCGGGGAAGCTTTCTTT. Its translation: CASSLDRGEAFF.

This chain joins TRBV7-2 and TRBJ1-2, with 9 bases fitting TRBD1. V gave up 5 bases and J gave up 8 bases; unmatched junction bases: 18. CDR1 SGHTA and CDR2 FQGNSA come from the germline V gene. The CDR3 is 17 amino acids. The CDR3 region is CASSNREDVTGGRGYTF. In nucleotides, the CDR3 is TGTGCCAGCAGCAACCGCGAGGACGTCACAGGGGGCAGAGGCTACACCTTC.

The chain carries TRBV7-2 and TRBJ2-6, with D uncertain. Germline-derived CDR1 and CDR2 are SGHTA and FQGNSA. Trimming pared 1 base from V and 4 bases from J, leaving 2 bases between. CDR3 length: 13 amino acids. CDR3 region: CASSLEGANVLTF. The CDR3 bases are TGTGCCAGCAGCTTAGAGGGGGCCAACGTCCTGACTTTC.

The CDR3 DNA sequence: TGCGCCAGCAGCTGGGTGACAGGGTCGGACACCGGGGAGCTGTTTTTT. Protein sequence: CASSWVTGSDTGELFF. This chain connects TRBV5-1 to TRBJ2-2; 7 bases fit TRBD1. Looked up from germline, CDR1 is SGHRS and CDR2 is YFSETQ. There are 16 residues in the CDR3. J was trimmed by 3 bases and V by 3 bases; bases with no gene match: 8.

The chain couples TRBV11-2 to TRBJ1-1; the D gene is possibly TRBD1 (5 bases). Germline CDR1 SGHAT, CDR2 FQNNGV. Trimming pared 2 bases from V and 3 bases from J, leaving 16 bases between. The CDR3 spans 16 residues. The CDR3 loop is CASSLRGAGAHTEAFF. The CDR3 DNA follows: TGTGCCAGCAGCTTAAGGGGCGCAGGCGCTCACACTGAAGCTTTCTTT.

This chain connects TRBV27 to TRBJ1-1, with a tentative D call TRBD1 (6 bases). Germline loops: CDR1 MNHEY, CDR2 SMNVEV (reference sequence). V was pared by 0 bases and J by 2 bases, with 10 bases between. The CDR3 runs 15 residues. For the CDR3, the DNA is TGTGCCAGCAGTTTATCCCCCGGGGGCAACACTGAAGCTTTCTTT. It translates to CASSLSPGGNTEAFF.

The chain is built from TRBV2 and TRBJ2-7, with D unresolved. V lost 4 bases and J lost 0, with 16 bases in between. This CDR3 is 16 amino acids long. CDR1 is SNHLY, CDR2 FYNNEI, per germline. CDR3 region: CASSGVRPGSSYEQYF. In DNA, the CDR3 is TGTGCCAGCAGTGGGGTACGGCCAGGTAGCTCCTACGAGCAGTACTTC.

The chain recombines TRBV19 with TRBJ1-2; maybe TRBD1 (5 bases). Germline values: CDR1 LNHDA, CDR2 SQIVND (reference sequence). The V and J ends lost 7 bases and 4 bases respectively, with 13 bases between them. The CDR3 is 13 residues long. CDR3 in amino acids: CASTAGKGYGYTF. The CDR3 DNA reads as TGTGCCAGTACGGCAGGGAAAGGCTATGGCTACACCTTC.